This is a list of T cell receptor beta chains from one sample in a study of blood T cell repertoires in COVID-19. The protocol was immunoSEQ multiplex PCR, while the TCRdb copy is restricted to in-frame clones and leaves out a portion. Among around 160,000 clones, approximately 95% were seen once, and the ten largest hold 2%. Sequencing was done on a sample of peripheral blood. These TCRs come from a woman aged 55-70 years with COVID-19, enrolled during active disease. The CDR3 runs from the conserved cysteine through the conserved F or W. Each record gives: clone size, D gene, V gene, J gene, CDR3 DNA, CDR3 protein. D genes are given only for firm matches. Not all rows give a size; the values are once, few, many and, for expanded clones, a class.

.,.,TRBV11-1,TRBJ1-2,TGTGCCACCGGCCGGGGACACGGCTACACCTTC,CATGRGHGYTF
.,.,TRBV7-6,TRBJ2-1,TGTGCCAGCAGCTTTGACACTTGGCAGGGGAAGATTGAGCAGTTCTTC,CASSFDTWQGKIEQFF
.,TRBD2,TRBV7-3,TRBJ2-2,TGTGCCAGCACCCTAAAGCCCCCCGGGGGGGCCGCCGGGGAGCTGTTTTTT,CASTLKPPGGAAGELFF
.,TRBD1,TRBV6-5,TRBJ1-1,TGTGCCAGCAGGGGGGGGACAGGGGCAAACACTGAAGCTTTCTTT,CASRGGTGANTEAFF
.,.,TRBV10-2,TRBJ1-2,TGCGCCAGTAGCCAGGGAGGGACCTATGGCTACACCTTC,CASSQGGTYGYTF
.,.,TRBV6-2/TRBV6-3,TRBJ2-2,TGTGCCAGCAGTTCCTTGGCGGGCGCGGGGACCGGGGAGCTGTTTTTT,CASSSLAGAGTGELFF
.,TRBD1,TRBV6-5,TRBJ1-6,TGTGCCAGCAGTTCCCGACAGGGGTCACCCCTCCACTTT,CASSSRQGSPLHF
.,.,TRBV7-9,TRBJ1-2,TGTGCCAGCAGCTTTCGAGAAAACTATGGCTACACCTTC,CASSFRENYGYTF
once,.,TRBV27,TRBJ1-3,TGTGCCAGCAGTTCCGACCGGACAAGCGGAAACACCATATATTTT,CASSSDRTSGNTIYF
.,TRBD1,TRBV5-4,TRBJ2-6,TGTGCCAGCAGCTTTGGACAGGGGGGAGGTGGGGCCAACGTCCTGACTTTC,CASSFGQGGGGANVLTF
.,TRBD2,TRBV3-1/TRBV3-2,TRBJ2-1,TGTGCCAGCAGCCTACCACTAGCGGGGGCATACAATGAGCAGTTCTTC,CASSLPLAGAYNEQFF
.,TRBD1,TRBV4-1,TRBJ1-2,TGCGCCAGCAGCCAACGGGACAGGGGGGGAAACTACACCTTC,CASSQRDRGGNYTF
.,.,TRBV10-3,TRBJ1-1,TGTGCCATCAGTGAGTCGGCATTTGAAGCTTTCTTT,CAISESAFEAFF
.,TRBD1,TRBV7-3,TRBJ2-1,TGTGCCAGCAGCTTAACGGGACAGGGTAATGAGCAGTTCTTC,CASSLTGQGNEQFF
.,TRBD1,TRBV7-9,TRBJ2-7,TGTGCCAGCAGCCCTGGACAGGGTAAAAGCTCCTACGAGCAGTACTTC,CASSPGQGKSSYEQYF
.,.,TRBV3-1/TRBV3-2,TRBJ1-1,TGTGCCAGCAGCCAAGTGGGAGGTCGCACTGAAGCTTTCTTT,CASSQVGGRTEAFF
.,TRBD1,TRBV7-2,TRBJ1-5,TGTGCCAGCAGCCTAGGGGACAGGGGATACCAGCCCCAGCATTTT,CASSLGDRGYQPQHF
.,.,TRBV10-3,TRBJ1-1,TGTGCCATCAGCCCGGACATAGACACTGAAGCTTTCTTT,CAISPDIDTEAFF
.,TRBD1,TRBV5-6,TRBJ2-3,TGTGCCAGCAGCCCGACAGGGGTAGATACGCAGTATTTT,CASSPTGVDTQYF
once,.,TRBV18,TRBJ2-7,TGTGCCAGCTCACCGGAGCTGAGTTACGAGCAGTACTTC,CASSPELSYEQYF
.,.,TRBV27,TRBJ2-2,TGTGCCAGCAGTTTAGGGCGAACCGGGGAGCTGTTTTTT,CASSLGRTGELFF
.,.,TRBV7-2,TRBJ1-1,TGTGCCAGCACCCCACTCGGGTTAGAAGTGGGGGCTCCAAACACTGAAGCTTTCTTT,CASTPLGLEVGAPNTEAFF
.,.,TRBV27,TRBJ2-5,TGTGCCAGCAACCCCAGATCGCGGCCCCAGTACTTC,CASNPRSRPQYF
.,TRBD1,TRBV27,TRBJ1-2,TGTGCCAGCAGGCGGTGGAGGTGGGACAGGGTTCATGGCTACACCTTC,CASRRWRWDRVHGYTF
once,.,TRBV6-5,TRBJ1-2,TGTGCCAGCAGTTACCAGGGTGGCACAGGAGGCTACACCTTC,CASSYQGGTGGYTF
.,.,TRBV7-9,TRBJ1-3,TGTGCCAGCAGCTTTGACAGTAACCCTGGAAACACCATATATTTT,CASSFDSNPGNTIYF
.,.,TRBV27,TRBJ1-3,TGTGCCAGCAGTTTGAGCAGGGGATTCAACACCATATATTTT,CASSLSRGFNTIYF
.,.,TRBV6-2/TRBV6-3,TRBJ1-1,TGTGCCAGCAGTTATAAACAGACGAACACTGAAGCTTTCTTT,CASSYKQTNTEAFF
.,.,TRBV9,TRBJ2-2,TGTGCCAGCAGGGGACTTCACACCGGGGAGCTGTTTTTT,CASRGLHTGELFF
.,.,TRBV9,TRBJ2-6,TGTGCCAGCAGCGTAAACAGGGGAGGTGGGGCCAACGTCCTGACTTTC,CASSVNRGGGANVLTF